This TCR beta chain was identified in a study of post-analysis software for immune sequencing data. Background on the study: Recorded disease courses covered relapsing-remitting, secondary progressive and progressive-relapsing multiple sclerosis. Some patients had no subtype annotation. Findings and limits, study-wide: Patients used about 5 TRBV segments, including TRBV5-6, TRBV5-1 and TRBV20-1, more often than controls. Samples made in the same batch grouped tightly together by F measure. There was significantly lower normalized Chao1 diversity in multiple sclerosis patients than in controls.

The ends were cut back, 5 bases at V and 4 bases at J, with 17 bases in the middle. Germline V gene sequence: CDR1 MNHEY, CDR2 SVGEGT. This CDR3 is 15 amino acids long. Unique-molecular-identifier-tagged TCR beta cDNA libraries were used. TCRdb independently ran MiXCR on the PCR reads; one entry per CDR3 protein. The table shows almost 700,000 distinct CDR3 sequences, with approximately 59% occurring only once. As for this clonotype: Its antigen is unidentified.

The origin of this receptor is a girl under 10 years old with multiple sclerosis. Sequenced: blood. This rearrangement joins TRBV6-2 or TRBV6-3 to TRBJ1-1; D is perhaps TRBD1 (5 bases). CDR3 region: CASSAHRGSGTEAFF. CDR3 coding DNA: TGTGCCAGCAGTGCTCATAGGGGCTCTGGCACTGAAGCTTTCTTT.